These 19 T cell receptor beta chains were sequenced from one sample in a study of monozygotic twins with inflammatory bowel disease (dated by TCRdb to the late 2010s). Preparation of the library involved 5' RACE. Sequencer: Illumina HiSeq 2500. Through TCRdb reprocessing, the reads give one entry per CDR3 protein sequence; DNA is omitted. This specimen's table enumerates some 170,000 distinct CDR3 sequences. The ten largest clones capture about 2.4% of the sample. The sequenced sample consisted of blood. Every receptor here comes from a human donor with ulcerative colitis or Crohn's disease, or a healthy co-twin of an affected twin (not recorded which).

The V and J genes are TRBV2 and TRBJ2-3. This CDR3 contains 13 residues. CDR1 and CDR2 from the germline V gene are SNHLY and FYNNEI. The CDR3 is CASSFWSTDTQYF.

The genes are TRBV20-1 and TRBJ2-1; no DNA is available, so the TRBD2 call from TCRdb remains unchecked. The CDR3 has 14 residues. Germline V gives CDR1 DFQATT, CDR2 SNEGSKA (reference sequence). CDR3 loop: CSARLAGLNNEQFF.

Here the CDR3 reads CASRPGLRHTEAFF. V usage is TRBV12-3 or TRBV12-4 and J usage is TRBJ1-1; the D call of TRBD1 rests on TCRdb alone, since no DNA is present to check it. The CDR3 length is 14 residues.

V and J are TRBV5-1 and TRBJ2-1; the TCRdb D gene call, TRBD1, has no DNA to confirm it. There are 13 residues in the CDR3. Per germline, CDR1 SGHRS and CDR2 YFSETQ. CDR3 sequence reads: CASSPSGGDEQFF.

V is TRBV5-6 and J is TRBJ1-2; without DNA, the TCRdb call of TRBD1 cannot be checked. CDR1 is SGHDT and CDR2 is YYEEEE in the germline V gene. CDR3 length equals 15 residues. Here the CDR3 reads CASSRGFSANYGYTF.

The chain carries TRBV7-8 and TRBJ1-6; TCRdb selects TRBD1, and the lack of DNA leaves this call unchecked. The CDR3 has 15 residues. Germline-derived CDR1 and CDR2 are SGHVS and FQNEAQ. The CDR3 loop is CASSLMDRDRSPLHF. Looking up the rest from reference TRBV7-8 and TRBJ1-6 gives the full variable domain: GAGVSQSPRYKVAKRGQDVALRCDPISGHVSLFWYQQALGQGPEFLTYFQNEAQLDKSGLPSDRFFAERPEGSVSTLKIQRTQQEDSAVYLCASSLMDRDRSPLHFGNGTRLTVT.

This chain joins TRBV5-1 and TRBJ2-5; TCRdb's D gene call, TRBD2, goes unchecked for lack of DNA. Germline values: CDR1 SGHRS, CDR2 YFSETQ. The CDR3 sequence is 15 residues long. CDR3 sequence reads: CASSLWGLAEETQYF.

The genes are TRBV29-1 and TRBJ1-4. CDR3 length: 13 residues. CDR1 is SQVTM and CDR2 is ANQGSEA in the germline V gene. The CDR3 region is CSVGGGEFEKLFF.

This chain joins TRBV11-3 and TRBJ2-2; TCRdb picks TRBD1, but there is no DNA to check that call. CDR3 length: 14 amino acids. CDR1 and CDR2 from the germline V gene are SGHNT and YENEEA. CDR3 in amino acids: CASSPQTGPGELFF. The full variable domain, completed using reference TRBV11-3 and TRBJ2-2, is EAGVVQSPRYKIIEKKQPVAFWCNPISGHNTLYWYLQNLGQGPELLIRYENEEAVDDSQLPKDRFSAERLKGVDSTLKIQPAELGDSAVYLCASSPQTGPGELFFGEGSRLTVL.

The CDR3 here is CASSYIPGQASRGYTF. The V and J genes are TRBV6-5 and TRBJ1-2; TCRdb indicates TRBD1, and absent DNA this call remains unverified. The CDR3 runs 16 residues. CDR1 and CDR2 (germline): MNHEY, SVGAGI.

This chain connects TRBV6-1 to TRBJ2-3; TCRdb reports TRBD2, a call that lacks DNA to check it against. This CDR3 comprises 13 residues. CDR1 and CDR2 (germline): MNHNS, SASEGT. The CDR3 here is CATRHSGTDTQYF.

The genes are TRBV5-1 and TRBJ2-3. Germline V CDR1 and CDR2: SGHRS, YFSETQ. This CDR3 is 15 amino acids long. The CDR3 sequence is CASSLGGLRTDTQYF.

The CDR3: CSARAGGEQFF. The chain combines TRBV20-1 with TRBJ2-1; TCRdb selects TRBD1, and the lack of DNA leaves this call unchecked. The CDR3 length is 11 residues. CDR1 DFQATT and CDR2 SNEGSKA come from the germline V gene (reference sequence).

This chain's CDR3 is CASSYSTTGNTEAFF. The chain carries TRBV7-9 and TRBJ1-1. Looked up from germline, CDR1 is SEHNR and CDR2 is FQNEAQ (reference sequence). CDR3 length equals 15 residues.

CDR3 amino acids: CASRPTGYSTDTQYF. The J gene is TRBJ2-3, the V gene TRBV5-1; TCRdb designates TRBD1, a call that cannot be tested without DNA. CDR3 length equals 15 residues. The germline CDR1 and CDR2 sequences are SGHRS and YFSETQ. Filled out from reference TRBV5-1 and TRBJ2-3, the complete variable domain reads KAGVTQTPRYLIKTRGQQVTLSCSPISGHRSVSWYQQTPGQGLQFLFEYFSETQRNKGNFPGRFSGRQFSNSRSEMNVSTLELGDSALYLCASRPTGYSTDTQYFGPGTRLTVL.

V usage is TRBV11-2 and J usage is TRBJ1-2; TCRdb reports TRBD1, a call that lacks DNA to check it against. This CDR3 region has 14 residues. Germline CDR1 is SGHAT and CDR2 is FQNNGV. CDR3 amino acids: CASSPTGSYYGYTF.

The J gene is TRBJ2-7, the V gene TRBV7-2; TCRdb returns TRBD1, unconfirmable since there is no DNA. Looked up from germline, CDR1 is SGHTA and CDR2 is FQGNSA. The CDR3 consists of 15 residues. The CDR3 spells CASSLRGRTSYEQYF.

The V and J genes are TRBV6-2 or TRBV6-3 and TRBJ2-1; the D call from TCRdb, TRBD2, cannot be confirmed without DNA. Germline CDR1 and CDR2: MNHEY and SVGEGT. The CDR3 has 15 amino acids. The CDR3 loop reads CASSYRRGAGDEQFF.

The chain employs TRBV12-3 or TRBV12-4 and TRBJ1-5. This CDR3 spans 14 amino acids. CDR3 amino acids: CASSLGQMNQPQHF.